This T cell receptor beta chain was found in a study of T cell responses to AZD1222 COVID-19 vaccine. Notes on the study in general: The breadth and depth of Spike-specific TCRs increased once two AZD1222 doses had been given.

Germline CDR1 reads SGHRS; CDR2 reads YFSETQ. V lost 3 bases and J lost 1, with 10 bases in between. CDR3 size: 14 residues. Points on this clone: Its matching antigen is unknown.

The repertoire was sequenced with immunoSEQ multiplex PCR; TCRdb's copy has only in-frame clones and lacks some. The sample consists of roughly 270,000 clones, 94% of them appearing once. The chain uses TRBV5-1 and TRBJ1-1; TRBD1 might be the D (6 bases). The source is an adult who received the AZD1222 COVID-19 vaccine. The sample consisted of peripheral blood, taken 28 days after the second AZD1222 dose. The CDR3 is CASSSWGANTEAFF. DNA for the CDR3: TGCGCCAGCAGCTCTTGGGGGGCGAACACTGAAGCTTTCTTT.